This entry is about one T cell receptor beta chain. Its antigen is still unknown. Per-nucleotide qualities are absent, and no much larger clonotype sits a single base away. This entry comes from a study of T-cell reconstitution after alpha-beta-depleted transplantation in children (dated by TCRdb to about 2016). General notes on the study: Using TCR repertoire profiling, the study followed T-cell immune reconstitution in a quantitative way in children after TCRalphabeta/CD19-depleted allogeneic hematopoietic cell transplantation.

Its CDR3 holds 15 amino acids, cysteine through phenylalanine. Only the CDR3 region is kept as DNA, spanning 45 bases read in frame from base 1. Reading the germline V gene (reference sequence) gives CDR1 DFQATT and CDR2 SNEGSKA. Here V drops 1 base and J drops 3 bases, and the junction holds 7 bases not matched to any gene. Broader findings and caveats from the paper: In some patients, high TCRbeta diversity at day 60 was attributed to recipient T cells and intrathymic progenitors that had survived conditioning. Over subsequent months, a decline in hyperexpanded clone frequencies was noted, and after one year, T-cell counts and TCRbeta diversity were mostly ascribed to newly produced T cells. The apparently early recovery of alphabetaT-cell counts about two months after transplant reportedly depended on only several hundred rapidly expanded clones that came from non-depleted graft cells.

The treatment or condition label here, explained by the study, means: allogeneic hematopoietic cell transplantation with graft depleted of TCRalphabeta T cells and CD19 B cells. Transplant recipients were children who received TCRalphabeta/CD19-depleted allogeneic hematopoietic cell grafts. The library was prepared using PCR. The sequencer was an Illumina HiSeq 2500. To normalize quantification of the TCRbeta repertoire, the TCR libraries were built with molecular barcoding that relied on unique molecular identifiers. Using fastp at Q25 and MiXCR, TCRdb reprocessed the public reads and kept productive beta chains. Rows with a matching CDR3 protein are joined into one entry that keeps the most common DNA and genes. The sample profile shows about a million distinct CDR3 sequences; about 29% of them were found once. The ten top clones hold around 30% of the sample.

The sequencing here drew on PBMCs, mostly from graft donor cells, taken 360 days after TCRalphabeta/CD19-depleted stem cell transplant. In this chain, TRBV20-1 is recombined with TRBJ2-7, with 9 bases aligning to TRBD1. This TCR came from a boy younger than two who had a stem cell transplant for SCID, so the T cells may come from the graft donor. The bases are TGCAGTGCTAGAGCGGGAACAGGGGGCTTCTACGAGCAGTACTTC. Translated, this gives CSARAGTGGFYEQYF.